This note documents a single T cell receptor beta chain sequence. The data were taken from a study of T cell changes during pregnancy in multiple sclerosis. Assay used: immunoSEQ multiplex PCR; TCRdb lists only in-frame clones, some missing. The sample carries around 80,000 clones, 92% recorded once. The CDR3 consists of 14 residues. Germline V gene lookup returns CDR1 MNHNS and CDR2 SASEGT. V gave up 0 bases and J gave up 9 bases; unmatched junction bases: 4. V is TRBV6-1 and J is TRBJ1-5, with 8 bases fitting TRBD1. This receptor was identified in a female donor with multiple sclerosis, enrolled in a pregnancy study. Sequenced here: peripheral blood, sampled before pregnancy. CDR3 in amino acids: CASSEAQGGGPQHF. The CDR3 nucleotides read TGTGCCAGCAGTGAAGCACAGGGGGGTGGGCCCCAGCATTTT.